One and the same sample provided the 32 T cell receptor beta chains below, sequenced in a study of CD8 T cells in ankylosing spondylitis. TCRdb processed the 5' RACE reads anew with MiXCR; each CDR3 protein has one entry. The sample lists 25,000 to 35,000 distinct CDR3 sequences, about 30% seen once, with about 41% in the top ten. The source material was synovial fluid, either unsorted or a sorted T cell fraction (not recorded which). The source of these receptors is a male donor with ankylosing spondylitis.

The chain recombines TRBV10-3 with TRBJ2-1, with D perhaps matching TRBD1 (5 bases). Germline lookup yields CDR1 ENHRY and CDR2 SYGVKD. This CDR3 is built from 15 residues. The germline V and J ends were trimmed by 3 bases and 0 bases, with 9 bases remaining between them. DNA for the CDR3: TGTGCCATCAGTGAACCAGGGCCCTCCTACAATGAGCAGTTCTTC. Translating gives CAISEPGPSYNEQFF.

V is TRBV12-3 or TRBV12-4 and J is TRBJ1-2; no clear D gene. V was trimmed by 6 bases and J by 6 bases, leaving 8 bases between them. The CDR3 runs to 11 residues. The CDR3 loop is CASSGLDGYTF. As DNA, the CDR3 is TGTGCCAGCAGCGGACTGGATGGCTACACCTTC.

The rearrangement links TRBV12-3 or TRBV12-4 to TRBJ1-2; a possible D gene is TRBD1 (5 bases). The CDR3 totals 13 residues. The ends were cut back, 4 bases at V and 7 bases at J, with 13 bases in the middle. CDR3 in amino acids: CASSSTEVGGYTF. The CDR3 DNA reads as TGTGCCAGCAGTTCGACAGAAGTAGGTGGCTACACCTTC.

The chain joins TRBV7-2 to TRBJ2-1; D uncertain. The germline V gene encodes CDR1 SGHTA and CDR2 FQGNSA. This CDR3 is 14 amino acids long. V was shortened by 3 bases and J by 1 base, with 7 bases between the two germline ends. CDR3 amino acids: CASSFSKSYNEQFF. CDR3 in DNA: TGTGCCAGCAGCTTTTCGAAATCCTACAATGAGCAGTTCTTC. The full variable domain, rest sourced from reference TRBV7-2 and TRBJ2-1, is GAGVSQSPSNKVTEKGKDVELRCDPISGHTALYWYRQSLGQGLEFLIYFQGNSAPDKSGLPSDRFSAERTGGSVSTLTIQRTQQEDSAVYLCASSFSKSYNEQFFGPGTRLTVL.

Many counts were recorded for this clonotype. V gene TRBV5-5 combines with J gene TRBJ2-2; TRBD2 is a possible D gene (5 bases). V gave up 0 bases and J gave up 3 bases, with 6 bases separating them. In germline, CDR1 is SGHKS, CDR2 YYEKEE (reference sequence). There are 14 residues in the CDR3. The CDR3 loop is CASSLAGYTGELFF. In DNA form, the CDR3 reads TGTGCCAGCAGCTTGGCGGGATACACCGGGGAGCTGTTTTTT.

The chain employs TRBV28 and TRBJ2-1, with D perhaps assigned TRBD1 or TRBD2 (6 bases each). In germline, CDR1 is MDHEN, CDR2 SYDVKM. Trimming pared 3 bases from V and 2 bases from J, leaving 11 bases between. CDR3 size: 15 residues. The CDR3 nucleotides are TGTGCCAGCAGTTTTAGGGGGGAGCCCTACAATGAGCAGTTCTTC. This translates into CASSFRGEPYNEQFF.

The J gene is TRBJ1-1, the V gene TRBV9; D possibly corresponds to TRBD1 (5 bases). Germline CDR1 is SGDLS and CDR2 is YYNGEE. With 2 bases removed from V and 5 bases from J, the gap between germline ends came to 19 bases. The CDR3 is 16 residues long. DNA for the CDR3: TGTGCCAGCAGCGTCTTAGAGGGGACCTCGAGGACTGAAGCTTTCTTT. Amino acids: CASSVLEGTSRTEAFF.

This clonotype was observed once. The rearrangement joins TRBV2 to TRBJ1-5; 9 bases map to TRBD1. CDR1 is SNHLY and CDR2 is FYNNEI in the germline V gene. V lost 6 bases and J lost 7; bases outside the gene matches: 19. The CDR3 has 18 amino acids. CDR3 DNA: TGTGCCAGCAGCCTTTATGGTGAAGGGACAGGGTTTGGACAGCCCCAGCATTTT. Encoded protein: CASSLYGEGTGFGQPQHF.

On this clonotype itself: The limits of the CDR3 on the DNA are not certain, so only TCRdb's listed CDR3 is given. The chain has TRBV15 and TRBJ2-5; the table names TRBD1, a call not compared with the DNA. Germline CDR1 is LNHNV and CDR2 is YYDKDF (reference sequence). Ends included, the CDR3 has 20 residues. CDR3 sequence reads: CAVLGLSLCQPTGFGETQYF.

This rearrangement joins TRBV11-1 to TRBJ1-1; no reliable D call. The CDR3 has 18 residues. Germline CDR1 and CDR2: SGHAT and FQDESV (reference sequence). V lost 6 bases and J 0 bases, leaving 23 bases between the germline ends. CDR3 in amino acids: CASRRARRIERVNTEAFF. The CDR3 region has the DNA TGTGCCAGCAGGAGGGCCCGCCGGATTGAGAGGGTGAACACTGAAGCTTTCTTT.

This clonotype was seen many times. Here the CDR3 reads CSALGTSGTIYEQYF. The CDR3 nucleotides read TGCAGTGCACTCGGGACTAGCGGGACCATATACGAGCAGTACTTC. The chain combines TRBV20-1 with TRBJ2-7; TRBD2 matches 13 bases. CDR1 and CDR2 from the germline V gene are DFQATT and SNEGSKA (reference sequence). This CDR3 spans 15 amino acids. V lost 6 bases and J lost 4; bases outside the gene matches: 9.

The chain has TRBV27 and TRBJ1-2; unclear D gene. The CDR3 spans 13 residues. CDR1 is MNHEY and CDR2 is SMNVEV in the germline V gene (reference sequence). The ends were cut back, 3 bases at V and 8 bases at J, with 13 bases in the middle. The CDR3 spells CASSFHRSLGYTF. The CDR3 coding sequence is TGTGCCAGCAGTTTTCATCGGTCCTTGGGCTACACCTTC.

CDR3 protein: CSVNGQGEKQETQYF. The CDR3 nucleotides read TGCAGCGTTAACGGACAGGGGGAAAAGCAAGAGACCCAGTACTTC. The rearrangement uses TRBV29-1 and TRBJ2-5, with 10 bases matching TRBD1. The CDR3 covers 15 residues. Germline CDR1 SQVTM, CDR2 ANQGSEA. J lost 2 bases, V lost 5 bases, and 8 bases had no gene match.

The V call is TRBV6-1, the J call TRBJ1-4, with 7 bases matching TRBD1. Germline V gene sequence: CDR1 MNHNS, CDR2 SASEGT. V trimming: 6 bases; J trimming: 8 bases; junction bases outside the gene matches: 6. This CDR3 contains 13 residues. The CDR3 loop reads CASRPRQGEKLFF. CDR3 nucleotide sequence: TGTGCCAGCAGACCGCGACAGGGAGAAAAACTGTTTTTT.

This clonotype was counted between two and nine times. The rearrangement joins TRBV12-3 or TRBV12-4 to TRBJ2-3, with D uncertain. There are 14 residues in the CDR3. V shed 6 bases and J shed 4 bases, with 14 bases lying between them. CDR3 in amino acids: CASRKLDISDTQYF. As DNA, the CDR3 is TGTGCCAGCAGAAAATTGGATATCTCAGATACGCAGTATTTT.

This clonotype has more than one count but fewer than ten. The V gene is TRBV15, the J gene TRBJ1-1, with D perhaps matching TRBD1 (6 bases). Trimming removed 6 bases at V and 3 bases at J, with 11 bases between. This CDR3 spans 13 amino acids. Germline CDR1 LNHNV, CDR2 YYDKDF (reference sequence). The DNA of the CDR3 is TGTGCCACCAGTAAAGGGGGGGACACTGAAGCTTTCTTT. This codes for CATSKGGDTEAFF.

V and J are TRBV20-1 and TRBJ2-3, with D tentatively TRBD1 (6 bases). The V end lost 5 bases, the J end lost 5 bases, and 20 bases lay between the germline ends. Germline values: CDR1 DFQATT, CDR2 SNEGSKA (reference sequence). CDR3 length equals 15 residues. CDR3 coding DNA: TGCAGTGCTGTTACAGGGTCCGGTCAGGGAGATACGCAGTATTTT. It specifies CSAVTGSGQGDTQYF.

This clonotype has ten or more counts. CDR3 sequence reads: CASSLGGNSYNEQFF. The CDR3 bases are TGTGCCAGCAGTCTAGGTGGGAACTCCTACAATGAGCAGTTCTTC. The chain carries TRBV27 and TRBJ2-1; D remains unclear. The germline V gene has CDR1 MNHEY and CDR2 SMNVEV (reference sequence). V dropped 5 bases and J dropped 0 bases, with 11 bases sitting between them. The CDR3 is made up of 15 amino acids.

This clonotype was counted many times. The CDR3 loop reads CAISESAGGAGGTYEQYF. CDR3 sequence (DNA): TGTGCCATCAGTGAGTCCGCTGGGGGGGCGGGAGGAACCTACGAGCAGTACTTC. The chain is built from TRBV10-3 and TRBJ2-7, with TRBD2 identical over 8 bases. CDR1 ENHRY and CDR2 SYGVKD come from the germline V gene. CDR3 size: 18 residues. V shed 0 bases and J 2 bases; nucleotides not matched to a gene: 12.

The rearrangement joins TRBV7-9 to TRBJ2-5; possibly TRBD1 for D (5 bases). The CDR3 is 14 residues long. Germline V gene lookup returns CDR1 SEHNR and CDR2 FQNEAQ (reference sequence). Trimming pared 1 base from V and 5 bases from J, leaving 11 bases between. The DNA of the CDR3 is TGTGCCAGCAGCTTAGGGGTGGGGCACGAGACCCAGTACTTC. It encodes CASSLGVGHETQYF.

The J gene is TRBJ2-7, the V gene TRBV13; D tentatively fits TRBD1 or TRBD2 (5 bases each). This CDR3 has 15 amino acids. V was pared by 1 base and J by 0 bases, with 10 bases between. CDR1 is PRHDT and CDR2 is FYEKMQ in the germline V gene (reference sequence). The CDR3 DNA follows: TGTGCCAGCAGCTTAGATCCAGGGACCTCCTACGAGCAGTACTTC. The encoded protein is CASSLDPGTSYEQYF.

This chain links TRBV15 with TRBJ1-2; weak D call: TRBD1 (6 bases). V dropped 0 bases and J dropped 6 bases, with 11 bases sitting between them. CDR3 length: 14 amino acids. CDR1 LNHNV and CDR2 YYDKDF come from the germline V gene (reference sequence). CDR3 DNA: TGTGCCACCAGCAGAGATCAGGGGAGGGATGGCTACACCTTC. Protein product: CATSRDQGRDGYTF. The complete variable domain, with remaining parts taken from reference TRBV15 and TRBJ1-2, reads DAMVIQNPRYQVTQFGKPVTLSCSQTLNHNVMYWYQQKSSQAPKLLFHYYDKDFNNEADTPDNFQSRRPNTSFCFLDIRSPGLGDTAMYLCATSRDQGRDGYTFGSGTRLTVV.

This clonotype was observed a handful of times. This chain uses TRBV7-8 with TRBJ2-3; 11 bases align to TRBD2. The V segment lost 5 bases and the J segment 4 bases; nucleotides outside the gene matches: 11. CDR3 size: 17 residues. Germline CDR1 is SGHVS and CDR2 is FQNEAQ. The CDR3 coding sequence is TGTGCCAGCAGCCTCGACCCTAGCGGGAGGAGAGCAGATACGCAGTATTTT. Translating it yields CASSLDPSGRRADTQYF.

The rearrangement uses TRBV11-2 and TRBJ2-1; tentative D call: TRBD2 (5 bases). With 2 bases removed from V and 7 bases from J, the gap between germline ends came to 12 bases. The CDR3 spans 14 residues. Germline V gives CDR1 SGHAT, CDR2 FQNNGV. The CDR3, as DNA: TGTGCCAGCAGCTTACCGAGGGCGCGTAATGAGCAGTTCTTC. This codes for CASSLPRARNEQFF.

The chain employs TRBV19 and TRBJ1-1; possible D gene TRBD1, 5 bases. Trimming shortened V by 4 bases and J by 1 base, and 16 bases separated the two germline ends. Germline V gene lookup returns CDR1 LNHDA and CDR2 SQIVND (reference sequence). The CDR3 totals 16 residues. CDR3 in amino acids: CASSTIWDGANTEAFF. In DNA form, the CDR3 reads TGTGCCAGTAGTACAATATGGGACGGAGCGAACACTGAAGCTTTCTTT.

This clonotype is large. The chain uses TRBV5-1 and TRBJ2-7; D not resolved. Trimming removed 1 base at V and 3 bases at J, with 17 bases between. Per germline, CDR1 SGHRS and CDR2 YFSETQ. The CDR3 is made up of 16 amino acids. The CDR3 here is CASSLSGDLSFYEQYF. DNA of the CDR3: TGCGCCAGCAGCTTGTCAGGAGACCTCTCCTTCTACGAGCAGTACTTC.

This chain uses TRBV10-3 with TRBJ1-5; D is undetermined. This CDR3 has 15 residues. Trimming stripped 0 bases from V and 3 bases from J, with 9 bases between. CDR1 and CDR2 (germline): ENHRY, SYGVKD. Here the CDR3 DNA reads TGTGCCATCAGTGAGTCAGGGAACTTCAATCAGCCCCAGCATTTT. Translated, it gives CAISESGNFNQPQHF.

The chain recombines TRBV7-9 with TRBJ2-7, with 9 nucleotides matching TRBD1. The CDR3 is 15 amino acids. In germline, CDR1 is SEHNR, CDR2 FQNEAQ (reference sequence). Germline trimming cut 5 bases from V and 3 bases from J; bases unmatched to any gene: 8. Here the CDR3 DNA reads TGTGCCAGCAGCCGGCGACAGGGGGTGTTCTACGAGCAGTACTTC. It yields the protein CASSRRQGVFYEQYF.

This clonotype was picked up a small number of times. V is TRBV30 and J is TRBJ1-5; 7 nucleotides match TRBD1. From germline, CDR1 is GTSNPN and CDR2 SVGIG (reference sequence). The CDR3 is made up of 13 amino acids. The ends lost 5 bases at V and 6 bases at J; junction bases unmatched: 7. CDR3 region: CAWEEGAGQPQHF. The CDR3 DNA follows: TGTGCCTGGGAGGAGGGGGCAGGTCAGCCCCAGCATTTT. The complete variable domain, with remaining parts taken from reference TRBV30 and TRBJ1-5, reads SQTIHQWPATLVQPVGSPLSLECTVEGTSNPNLYWYRQAAGRGLQLLFYSVGIGQISSEVPQNLSASRPQDRQFILSSKKLLLSDSGFYLCAWEEGAGQPQHFGDGTRLSIL.

A few counts support this clonotype. V usage is TRBV13 and J usage is TRBJ2-1; D perhaps matches TRBD2 (5 bases). Germline lookup yields CDR1 PRHDT and CDR2 FYEKMQ (reference sequence). The V end lost 2 bases, the J end lost 0 bases, and 11 bases lay between the germline ends. The CDR3 is 16 amino acids. CDR3 in amino acids: CASSLPEGSSYNEQFF. Here the CDR3 DNA reads TGTGCCAGCAGCTTACCGGAAGGGAGCTCCTACAATGAGCAGTTCTTC.

The chain links TRBV12-3 or TRBV12-4 to TRBJ2-1; TRBD2 might be the D (6 bases). CDR3 length: 16 residues. Trimming left V 4 bases short and J 1 base short, with 14 bases between. In nucleotides, the CDR3 is TGTGCCAGCAGTTCCCCTCGGACTAATTCCTACAATGAGCAGTTCTTC. This codes for CASSSPRTNSYNEQFF.

The gene calls are TRBV2 and TRBJ2-3; maybe TRBD2 (6 bases). The CDR3 length is 11 residues. The ends were cut back, 7 bases at V and 6 bases at J, with 8 bases in the middle. Germline V gene lookup returns CDR1 SNHLY and CDR2 FYNNEI. The CDR3 region has the DNA TGTGCCAGCATGAGCGGGGATACGCAGTATTTT. It translates to CASMSGDTQYF.